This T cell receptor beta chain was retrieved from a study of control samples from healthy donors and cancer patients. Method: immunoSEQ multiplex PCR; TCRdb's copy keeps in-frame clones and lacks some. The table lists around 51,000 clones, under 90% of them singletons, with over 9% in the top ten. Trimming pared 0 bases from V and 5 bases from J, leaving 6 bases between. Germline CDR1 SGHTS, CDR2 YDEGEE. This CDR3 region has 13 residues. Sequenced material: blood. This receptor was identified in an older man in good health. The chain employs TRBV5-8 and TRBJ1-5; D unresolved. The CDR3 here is CASSLERDQPQHF. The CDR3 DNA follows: TGTGCCAGCAGCTTGGAACGGGATCAGCCCCAGCATTTT.